These 26 T cell receptor beta chains were all obtained from the same sample, sequenced in a study of beta chain features in type 1 diabetes. Study conclusions and caveats: In all four CD4+ subsets, TCRB CDR3 length was significantly, moderately reduced in type 1 diabetes.

The isolated RNA, all of it, was reverse transcribed, so expressed TCRB transcripts were what got sequenced. Here immunoSEQ multiplex PCR was the method, and the copy in TCRdb shows in-frame clones only, minus some. The sample lists 250,000 to 300,000 clones, around an eighth occurring once. No antigen is known for these receptors. Material for sequencing was naive CD4+ T cells from blood. These receptors were collected from a young man with type 1 diabetes.

The chain's CDR3 is CASSPSGNQPQHF. DNA for the CDR3: TGTGCCAGCAGCCCTTCGGGCAATCAGCCCCAGCATTTT. This chain joins TRBV9 and TRBJ1-5, with D unresolved. V was cut by 4 bases and J by 2 bases, with 7 bases left in between. Germline V lookup: CDR1 SGDLS, CDR2 YYNGEE. This CDR3 is 13 amino acids long.

This clone was picked up a small number of times. The V gene is TRBV7-2, the J gene TRBJ1-1, with a tentative D call TRBD1 (5 bases). Looked up from germline, CDR1 is SGHTA and CDR2 is FQGNSA. Trimming shortened V by 10 bases and J by 0 bases, and 12 bases separated the two germline ends. The CDR3 contains 13 residues. CDR3 amino acids: CAIRGSLNTEAFF. As DNA, the CDR3 is TGTGCCATAAGGGGCAGCTTGAACACTGAAGCTTTCTTT. Variable domain in full (rest from reference TRBV7-2 and TRBJ1-1): GAGVSQSPSNKVTEKGKDVELRCDPISGHTALYWYRQSLGQGLEFLIYFQGNSAPDKSGLPSDRFSAERTGGSVSTLTIQRTQQEDSAVYLCAIRGSLNTEAFFGQGTRLTVV.

The chain links TRBV14 to TRBJ2-1; 8 bases are shared with TRBD1. With 5 bases clipped from V and 4 bases from J, the junction kept 7 bases outside the gene matches. The CDR3 is 15 amino acids. Germline loops: CDR1 SGHDN, CDR2 FVKESK. The CDR3 here is CASSDRDRRYNEQFF. DNA for the CDR3: TGTGCCAGCAGCGACCGGGACAGGCGATACAATGAGCAGTTCTTC.

V is TRBV4-1 and J is TRBJ1-1, with a possible D match to TRBD1 (5 bases). The CDR3 loop spans 12 amino acids. Germline V gene lookup returns CDR1 MGHRA and CDR2 YSYEKL. V shed 4 bases and J shed 8 bases, with 11 bases lying between them. CDR3 DNA sequence: TGCGCCAGCAGCCCCGGACATGCCGAAGCTTTCTTT. It is translated as CASSPGHAEAFF.

The chain is built from TRBV18 and TRBJ2-7; 9 bases are a match to TRBD2. V gave up 4 bases and J gave up 2 bases; unmatched junction bases: 0. Germline CDR1 is KGHSH and CDR2 is LQKENI. The CDR3 spans 13 residues. The CDR3 nucleotides are TGTGCCAGCTCACGCGGGAGGGCCTACGAGCAGTACTTC. Translating gives CASSRGRAYEQYF.

The CDR3 reads CASSLGHSGANVLTF. In DNA, the CDR3 is TGTGCCAGCAGTTTGGGACACTCTGGGGCCAACGTCCTGACTTTC. V is TRBV28 and J is TRBJ2-6; tentatively, D is TRBD1 (6 bases). From germline, CDR1 is MDHEN and CDR2 SYDVKM. CDR3 length: 15 amino acids. Deletions cut 3 bases from V and 0 bases from J, with 6 bases between.

The rearrangement joins TRBV6-6 to TRBJ2-6, with a tentative D call TRBD1 (6 bases). The CDR3 is made up of 16 amino acids. CDR1 and CDR2 from the germline V gene are MNHNY and SVGAGI (reference sequence). Trimming took 4 bases from V and 2 from J, leaving 12 bases between them. DNA of the CDR3: TGTGCCAGCAGTTCGCCACAGGGAACTGGGGCCAACGTCCTGACTTTC. Its translation is CASSSPQGTGANVLTF.

V usage is TRBV9 and J usage is TRBJ2-2; 8 bases are a match to TRBD1. The CDR3 consists of 15 residues. V was pared by 3 bases and J by 7 bases, with 8 bases of the junction left unmatched. CDR1 is SGDLS and CDR2 is YYNGEE in the germline V gene. The CDR3 region has the DNA TGTGCCAGCAGCGAAGAGACAGGGGATGTCGGGGAGCTGTTTTTT. Protein sequence: CASSEETGDVGELFF.

This clone was seen only a few times. This sequence joins TRBV4-2 and TRBJ2-5; D is unresolved. Per the germline V gene, CDR1 is LGHNA and CDR2 is YNFKEQ. The CDR3 consists of 14 residues. The V gene lost 0 bases and the J gene lost 2 bases, with 7 bases spanning the gap. In DNA form, the CDR3 reads TGTGCCAGCAGCCAAGACGACGGGCAAGAGACCCAGTACTTC. Translated, it gives CASSQDDGQETQYF.

This clone was seen a few times. The gene calls are TRBV5-1 and TRBJ2-7, with 8 positions matching TRBD1. This CDR3 contains 15 residues. Germline CDR1 SGHRS, CDR2 YFSETQ. J gave up 7 bases and V 4 bases, and 13 bases lay outside the gene matches. DNA for the CDR3: TGCGCCAGCAGCCCTTGGACAGGGAGAGAGGGAGAGCAGTACTTC. Amino acids: CASSPWTGREGEQYF.

In this sample, this clone turned up once. The V and J genes are TRBV9 and TRBJ1-1; the D gene is possibly TRBD1 (5 bases). Germline CDR1 SGDLS, CDR2 YYNGEE. The CDR3 is 15 amino acids. Trimming removed 4 bases from V and 1 base from J, with 14 bases in between. The CDR3 region has the DNA TGTGCCAGCAGCCAGGGTGCCCAGCCGAACACTGAAGCTTTCTTT. This sequence encodes CASSQGAQPNTEAFF.

For the CDR3, the DNA is TGTGCCAGCAGTTCCCAGACTAGCATTGAGACCCAGTACTTC. This codes for CASSSQTSIETQYF. This sequence joins TRBV2 and TRBJ2-5; 7 bases agree with TRBD2. Trimming removed 5 bases from V and 5 bases from J; junction bases left unmatched: 8. CDR3 length: 14 residues. Germline CDR1 reads SNHLY; CDR2 reads FYNNEI.

This chain uses TRBV28 with TRBJ2-3, with 12 bases lining up with TRBD2. The CDR3 is 15 residues long. After removal of 6 bases from V and 6 bases from J, the junction contained 7 bases not matched to a gene. CDR1 is MDHEN and CDR2 is SYDVKM in the germline V gene. The CDR3 reads CASSLTSGRSDTQYF. CDR3 sequence (DNA): TGTGCCAGCAGCTTGACTAGCGGGAGATCGGATACGCAGTATTTT.

The chain couples TRBV15 to TRBJ1-5, with D maybe TRBD1 (6 bases). This CDR3 comprises 14 residues. V shed 0 bases and J shed 5 bases, with 8 bases lying between them. Germline V gene data show CDR1 as LNHNV and CDR2 as YYDKDF (reference sequence). DNA of the CDR3: TGTGCCACCAGCAGAGACAGGGGAGATCAGCCCCAGCATTTT. It specifies CATSRDRGDQPQHF.

This clone was counted between two and nine times. V usage is TRBV4-2 and J usage is TRBJ2-5; D gene ambiguous. The CDR3 contains 14 residues. The germline CDR1 and CDR2 sequences are LGHNA and YNFKEQ. V was pared by 1 base and J by 0 bases, with 6 bases between. The CDR3 sequence: CASSQGANQETQYF. CDR3 bases: TGTGCCAGCAGCCAAGGGGCTAACCAAGAGACCCAGTACTTC.

This clone was seen a few times. The V call is TRBV7-9, the J call TRBJ1-2; D gene unclear. CDR1 is SEHNR, CDR2 FQNEAQ, per germline (reference sequence). The CDR3 is made up of 14 amino acids. The V end lost 4 bases, the J end lost 7 bases, and 16 bases lay between the germline ends. The CDR3: CASSSPGVLRGYTF. The CDR3, as DNA: TGTGCCAGCAGCTCCCCCGGGGTACTACGTGGCTACACCTTC.

This clone turned up a few times. The CDR3 protein is CAISERGRQFF. DNA for the CDR3: TGTGCCATCAGTGAAAGGGGTCGGCAGTTCTTC. This chain joins TRBV10-3 and TRBJ2-1, with TRBD1 as a possible D gene (5 bases). Between the trimmed V and J ends, which lost 3 bases and 12 bases, there was a span of 9 bases. This CDR3 spans 11 amino acids. Germline V gene data show CDR1 as ENHRY and CDR2 as SYGVKD.

The table lists this clone with a few counts. This chain connects TRBV28 to TRBJ1-2; D is ambiguous. V dropped 5 bases and J dropped 8 bases, with 18 bases sitting between them. This CDR3 spans 14 amino acids. Germline CDR1 MDHEN, CDR2 SYDVKM. This CDR3 is CASSIGRRYSGYTF. CDR3 nucleotides: TGTGCCAGCAGTATTGGACGGAGGTATTCCGGCTACACCTTC.

The chain couples TRBV29-1 to TRBJ2-1; 7 bases line up with TRBD2. Germline values: CDR1 SQVTM, CDR2 ANQGSEA. This CDR3 comprises 15 residues. V was pared by 7 bases and J by 5 bases, with 14 bases of the junction left unmatched. This chain's CDR3 is CSAPRAGEVDNEQFF. The CDR3 nucleotides are TGCAGCGCCCCCCGGGCGGGGGAAGTTGACAATGAGCAGTTCTTC.

There are a few counts of this clone. The V and J genes are TRBV28 and TRBJ1-1; unclear D gene. The CDR3 is made up of 14 amino acids. V was pared by 3 bases and J by 4 bases, with 12 bases between. CDR1 and CDR2 from the germline V gene are MDHEN and SYDVKM. The CDR3 coding sequence is TGTGCCAGCAGTTTGGCCGGTAGGAGCACTGAAGCTTTCTTT. The encoded protein is CASSLAGRSTEAFF.

This chain connects TRBV27 to TRBJ2-7; D perhaps matches TRBD2 (6 bases). Trimming stripped 8 bases from V and 2 bases from J, with 10 bases between. The CDR3 totals 12 residues. Germline CDR1 and CDR2: MNHEY and SMNVEV (reference sequence). The CDR3 loop reads CASATGAYEQYF. CDR3 bases: TGTGCCAGCGCCACGGGGGCCTACGAGCAGTACTTC.

In DNA, the CDR3 is TGTGCCAGCACCCCAAGAGGGCTAGCAGAGACCCAGTACTTC. It specifies CASTPRGLAETQYF. The chain has TRBV2 and TRBJ2-5; D is possibly TRBD2 (5 bases). The CDR3 extends over 14 amino acids. V lost 7 bases and J lost 4, with 16 bases in between. Per the germline V gene, CDR1 is SNHLY and CDR2 is FYNNEI. Complete variable domain (other parts from reference TRBV2 and TRBJ2-5): EPEVTQTPSHQVTQMGQEVILRCVPISNHLYFYWYRQILGQKVEFLVSFYNNEISEKSEIFDDQFSVERPDGSNFTLKIRSTKLEDSAMYFCASTPRGLAETQYFGPGTRLLVL.

The table lists this clone with a few counts. The genes are TRBV9 and TRBJ2-1, with 13 bases identical to TRBD2. The CDR3 extends over 15 amino acids. Germline CDR1 and CDR2: SGDLS and YYNGEE. The V gene end was trimmed by 3 bases and the J gene end by 9 bases; junction bases not matched to a gene: 6. Here the CDR3 reads CASSELAGGHVEQFF. In nucleotides, the CDR3 is TGTGCCAGCAGCGAACTAGCGGGAGGGCATGTTGAGCAGTTCTTC. The full variable domain, rest sourced from reference TRBV9 and TRBJ2-1, is DSGVTQTPKHLITATGQRVTLRCSPRSGDLSVYWYQQSLDQGLQFLIQYYNGEERAKGNILERFSAQQFPDLHSELNLSSLELGDSALYFCASSELAGGHVEQFFGPGTRLTVL.

This clone showed up just a few times. The gene calls are TRBV29-1 and TRBJ2-1, with 16 bases fitting TRBD2. Germline trimming cut 6 bases from V and 0 bases from J; bases unmatched to any gene: 5. The CDR3 spans 17 residues. CDR1 is SQVTM, CDR2 ANQGSEA, per germline. The CDR3: CSVSGTSGRDSYNEQFF. The CDR3 DNA reads as TGCAGCGTATCCGGGACTAGCGGGAGGGACTCCTACAATGAGCAGTTCTTC.

This clone was detected only a few times. The chain combines TRBV7-9 with TRBJ2-7, with 11 bases identical to TRBD2. With 5 bases clipped from V and 0 bases from J, the junction kept 3 bases outside the gene matches. The CDR3 consists of 15 residues. Per germline, CDR1 SEHNR and CDR2 FQNEAQ (reference sequence). The CDR3: CASSALAGGSYEQYF. CDR3 DNA: TGTGCCAGCAGCGCGCTAGCGGGAGGCTCCTACGAGCAGTACTTC.

CDR3 sequence (DNA): TGTGCCAGCACTAGGGACAAACCTTCCTACAATGAGCAGTTCTTC. Amino acids: CASTRDKPSYNEQFF. The V and J genes are TRBV2 and TRBJ2-1; maybe TRBD1 (6 bases). The CDR3 length is 15 residues. V was cut by 7 bases and J by 1 base, with 14 bases left in between. The germline gives CDR1 SNHLY, CDR2 FYNNEI.